This T cell receptor (beta chain) came from a study of a mutant IDH1 vaccine in newly diagnosed glioma. Overall study context: Initiation of the vaccine course occurred 4-6 weeks after radiotherapy alone, or alongside temozolomide cycles. Previous care, which was radiotherapy, temozolomide, or both, most often involved both.

The method was immunoSEQ multiplex PCR; TCRdb's version includes in-frame clones alone and lacks a portion of them. Of about 54,000 clones in the sample, about nine tenths were seen once. The germline V gene has CDR1 KGHSH and CDR2 LQKENI. The CDR3 is made up of 13 amino acids. Trimming left V 6 bases short and J 5 bases short, with 11 bases between. General study results and limits: Pseudoprogression seemed unrelated to changes in top peripheral T cell clonotypes.

Time point given: week 35, safety follow-up. Vaccination used 300 ug of mutant IDH1 20-mer peptide per dose, with topical imiquimod. A remark on this clone: What it binds is not known.

V and J are TRBV18 and TRBJ1-5; D not certain. The sequence was obtained from a man aged 35-49 years with glioma. The sequencing used PBMCs, collected from a glioma patient whose treatment included an IDH1 peptide vaccine. The CDR3 protein is CASSLTPDQPQHF. As DNA, the CDR3 is TGTGCCAGCTCCCTCACGCCGGATCAGCCCCAGCATTTT.